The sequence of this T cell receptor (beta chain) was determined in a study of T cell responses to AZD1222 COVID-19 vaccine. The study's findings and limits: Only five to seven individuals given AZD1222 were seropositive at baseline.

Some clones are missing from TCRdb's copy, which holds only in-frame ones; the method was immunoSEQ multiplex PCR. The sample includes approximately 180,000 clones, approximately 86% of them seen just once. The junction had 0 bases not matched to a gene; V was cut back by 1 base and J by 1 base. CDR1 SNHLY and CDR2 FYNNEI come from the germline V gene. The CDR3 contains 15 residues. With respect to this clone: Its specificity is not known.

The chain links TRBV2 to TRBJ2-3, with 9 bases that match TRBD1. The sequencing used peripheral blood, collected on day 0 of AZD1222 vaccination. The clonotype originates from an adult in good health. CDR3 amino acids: CASSEGTGGTDTQYF. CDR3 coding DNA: TGTGCCAGCAGTGAAGGGACAGGGGGCACAGATACGCAGTATTTT. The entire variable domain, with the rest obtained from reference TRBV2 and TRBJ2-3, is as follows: EPEVTQTPSHQVTQMGQEVILRCVPISNHLYFYWYRQILGQKVEFLVSFYNNEISEKSEIFDDQFSVERPDGSNFTLKIRSTKLEDSAMYFCASSEGTGGTDTQYFGPGTRLTVL.